This T cell receptor beta chain was sequenced during a study of CD8+ T cells in alopecia areata. Broader study findings: Many expanded lesional clones persisted in scalp and blood during tofacitinib.

The sample's treatment: oral pan-JAK inhibitor, 5-10 mg twice daily. After isolation, RNA underwent reverse transcription to generate cDNA as the sequencing template. Sequencing used immunoSEQ multiplex PCR; TCRdb keeps in-frame clones, though not all of them. In the table there are roughly 190,000 clones, 50% to 60% of which are singletons. Trimming cost V 3 bases and J 8 bases, with 16 bases left between them. Germline V gene data show CDR1 as MGHDK and CDR2 as SYGVNS. The CDR3 contains 15 residues. To note about this clone: No antigen is known for it.

The rearrangement links TRBV25-1 to TRBJ1-4; no firm D call. The specimen comprised CD4+ T cells sorted from blood, sampled at week 4, from a patient treated with tofacitinib. The source is a human donor with alopecia areata. The CDR3, as DNA: TGTGCCAGCAGTGATACCGGACCCAGGCGAGAAAAACTGTTTTTT. Amino acid sequence: CASSDTGPRREKLFF.